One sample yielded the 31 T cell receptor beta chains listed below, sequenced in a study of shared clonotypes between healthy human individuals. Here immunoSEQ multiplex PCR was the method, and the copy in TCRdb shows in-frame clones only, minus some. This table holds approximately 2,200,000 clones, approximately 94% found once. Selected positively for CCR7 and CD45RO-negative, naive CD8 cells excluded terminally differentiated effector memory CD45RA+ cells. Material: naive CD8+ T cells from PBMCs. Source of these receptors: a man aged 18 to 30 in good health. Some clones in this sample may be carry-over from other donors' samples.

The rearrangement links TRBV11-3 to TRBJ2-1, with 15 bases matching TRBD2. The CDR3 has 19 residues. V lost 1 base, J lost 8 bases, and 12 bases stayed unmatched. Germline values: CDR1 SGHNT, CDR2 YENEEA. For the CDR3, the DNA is TGTGCCAGCAGCTTAGGCCCCGGGACTAGCGGGAGGATCAGGGATGAGCAGTTCTTC. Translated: CASSLGPGTSGRIRDEQFF.

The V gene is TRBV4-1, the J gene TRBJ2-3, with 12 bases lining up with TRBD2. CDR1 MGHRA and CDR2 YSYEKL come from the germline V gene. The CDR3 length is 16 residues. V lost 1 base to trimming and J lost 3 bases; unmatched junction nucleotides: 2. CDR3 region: CASSQGTSGKTDTQYF. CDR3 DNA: TGCGCCAGCAGCCAAGGGACTAGCGGGAAGACAGATACGCAGTATTTT.

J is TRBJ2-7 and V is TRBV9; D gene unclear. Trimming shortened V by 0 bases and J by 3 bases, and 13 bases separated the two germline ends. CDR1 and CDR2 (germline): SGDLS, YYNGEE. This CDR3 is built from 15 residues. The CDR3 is CASSVGQGTDYEQYF. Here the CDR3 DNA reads TGTGCCAGCAGCGTAGGACAAGGAACTGACTACGAGCAGTACTTC.

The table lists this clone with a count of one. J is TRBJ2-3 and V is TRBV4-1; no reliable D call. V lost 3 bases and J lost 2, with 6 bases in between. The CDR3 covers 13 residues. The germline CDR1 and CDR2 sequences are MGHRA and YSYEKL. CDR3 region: CASSQGNTDTQYF. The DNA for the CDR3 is TGCGCCAGCAGCCAGGGCAACACAGATACGCAGTATTTT.

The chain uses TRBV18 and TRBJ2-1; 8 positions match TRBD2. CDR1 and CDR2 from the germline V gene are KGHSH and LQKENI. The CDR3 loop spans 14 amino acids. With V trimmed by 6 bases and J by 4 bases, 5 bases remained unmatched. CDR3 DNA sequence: TGTGCCAGCTCCACCGGGAGGGGATACAATGAGCAGTTCTTC. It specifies CASSTGRGYNEQFF.

This CDR3 is CASSIGQGSYNEQFF. For the CDR3, the DNA is TGTGCCAGCAGCATCGGACAGGGCTCCTACAATGAGCAGTTCTTC. V and J are TRBV4-2 and TRBJ2-1; 8 nucleotides match TRBD1. Losses at the gene ends were 5 bases for V and 0 bases for J; bases not matched to a gene: 3. CDR1 LGHNA and CDR2 YNFKEQ come from the germline V gene. The length of the CDR3 is 15 residues.

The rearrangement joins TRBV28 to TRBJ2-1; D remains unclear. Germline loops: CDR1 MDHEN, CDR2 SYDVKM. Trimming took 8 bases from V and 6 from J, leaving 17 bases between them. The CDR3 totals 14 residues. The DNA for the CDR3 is TGTGCCAGCTGCCACCTAGACTTATTCAATGAGCAGTTCTTC. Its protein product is CASCHLDLFNEQFF.

The DNA for the CDR3 is TGTGCCAGCAGTTTTTCGGCTGGCGGGAGCAGCTACGAGCAGTACTTC. Its translation is CASSFSAGGSSYEQYF. The genes are TRBV28 and TRBJ2-7, with TRBD2 matching over 7 bases. The CDR3 is 16 amino acids. Germline V CDR1 and CDR2: MDHEN, SYDVKM. Trimming at V came to 3 bases and at J to 3 bases, leaving 11 bases not matched to a gene.

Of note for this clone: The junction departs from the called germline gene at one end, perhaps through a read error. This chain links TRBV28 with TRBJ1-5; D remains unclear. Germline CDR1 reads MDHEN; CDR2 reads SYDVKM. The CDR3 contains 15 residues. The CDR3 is CASRLSRWYVKPQHF. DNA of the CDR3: TGTGCCAGCAGGTTATCCCGGTGGTATGTTAAGCCCCAGCATTTT.

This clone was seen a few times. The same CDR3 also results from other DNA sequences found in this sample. The CDR3 sequence is CASSFLSGYEQYF. The CDR3 DNA reads as TGTGCCAGCAGCTTTCTCAGCGGGTACGAGCAGTACTTC. The chain joins TRBV5-6 to TRBJ2-7; D is perhaps TRBD2 (6 bases). Trimming removed 2 bases from V and 4 bases from J, with 10 bases in between. Germline CDR1 and CDR2: SGHDT and YYEEEE. The CDR3 has 13 residues.

The CDR3 region is CASSEGGGTSVYGYTF. The CDR3 coding sequence is TGCGCCAGCAGCGAAGGTGGGGGGACGTCGGTCTATGGCTACACCTTC. The chain joins TRBV4-1 to TRBJ1-2; maybe TRBD1 (5 bases). V lost 5 bases to trimming and J lost 4 bases, with 20 bases between them. This CDR3 comprises 16 residues. The germline V gene has CDR1 MGHRA and CDR2 YSYEKL.

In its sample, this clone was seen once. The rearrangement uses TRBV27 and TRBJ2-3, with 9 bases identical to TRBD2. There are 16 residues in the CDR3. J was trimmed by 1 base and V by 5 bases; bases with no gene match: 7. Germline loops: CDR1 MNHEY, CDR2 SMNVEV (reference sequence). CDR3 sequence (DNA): TGTGCCAGCAGTCCGGGACTAGCCGGTGGCACAGATACGCAGTATTTT. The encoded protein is CASSPGLAGGTDTQYF.

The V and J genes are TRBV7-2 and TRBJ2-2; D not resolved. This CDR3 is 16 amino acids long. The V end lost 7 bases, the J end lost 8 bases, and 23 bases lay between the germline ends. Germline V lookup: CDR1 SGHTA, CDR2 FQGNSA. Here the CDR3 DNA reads TGTGCCAGCACCATCTCCTGGCGTTCCCTAGGGGGGGAGCTGTTTTTT. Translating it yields CASTISWRSLGGELFF.

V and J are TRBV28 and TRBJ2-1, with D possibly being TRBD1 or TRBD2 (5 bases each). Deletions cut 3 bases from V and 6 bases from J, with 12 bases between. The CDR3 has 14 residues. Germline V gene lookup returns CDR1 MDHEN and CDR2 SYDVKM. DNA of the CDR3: TGTGCCAGCAGTTTGAGGGGATTAGTCAATGAGCAGTTCTTC. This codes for CASSLRGLVNEQFF.

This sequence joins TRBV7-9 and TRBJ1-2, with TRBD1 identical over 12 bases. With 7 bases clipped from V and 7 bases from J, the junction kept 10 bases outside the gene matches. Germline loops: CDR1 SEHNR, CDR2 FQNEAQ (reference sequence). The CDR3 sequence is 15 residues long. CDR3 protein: CASTRGDRGQGGYTF. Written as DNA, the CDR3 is TGTGCCAGCACTAGAGGGGACAGGGGGCAGGGTGGCTACACCTTC.

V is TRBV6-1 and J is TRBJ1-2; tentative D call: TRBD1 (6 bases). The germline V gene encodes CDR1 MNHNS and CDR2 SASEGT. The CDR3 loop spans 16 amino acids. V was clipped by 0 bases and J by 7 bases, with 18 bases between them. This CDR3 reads CASSEALNPGASGYTF. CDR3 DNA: TGTGCCAGCAGTGAAGCACTAAACCCAGGGGCTAGTGGCTACACCTTC.

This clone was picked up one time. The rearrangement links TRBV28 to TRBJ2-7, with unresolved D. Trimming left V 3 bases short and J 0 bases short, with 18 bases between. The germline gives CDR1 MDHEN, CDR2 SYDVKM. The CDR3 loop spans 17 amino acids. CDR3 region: CASSFPTVGQTSYEQYF. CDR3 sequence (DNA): TGTGCCAGCAGTTTTCCTACCGTGGGCCAAACCTCCTACGAGCAGTACTTC. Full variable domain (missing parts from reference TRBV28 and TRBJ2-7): DVKVTQSSRYLVKRTGEKVFLECVQDMDHENMFWYRQDPGLGLRLIYFSYDVKMKEKGDIPEGYSVSREKKERFSLILESASTNQTSMYLCASSFPTVGQTSYEQYFGPGTRLTVT.

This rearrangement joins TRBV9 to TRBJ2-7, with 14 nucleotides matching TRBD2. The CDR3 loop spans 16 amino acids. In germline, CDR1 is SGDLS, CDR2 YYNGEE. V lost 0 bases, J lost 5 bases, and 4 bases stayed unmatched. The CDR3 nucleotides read TGTGCCAGCAGCGTAGCTGGGGGACTAGCGGGAGACGAGCAGTACTTC. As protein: CASSVAGGLAGDEQYF. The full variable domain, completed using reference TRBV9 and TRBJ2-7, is DSGVTQTPKHLITATGQRVTLRCSPRSGDLSVYWYQQSLDQGLQFLIQYYNGEERAKGNILERFSAQQFPDLHSELNLSSLELGDSALYFCASSVAGGLAGDEQYFGPGTRLTVT.

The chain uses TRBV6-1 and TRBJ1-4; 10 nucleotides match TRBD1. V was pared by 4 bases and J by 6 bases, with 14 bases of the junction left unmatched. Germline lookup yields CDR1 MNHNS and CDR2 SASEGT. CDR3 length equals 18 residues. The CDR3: CASSAHLGGQGRDEKLFF. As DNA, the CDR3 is TGTGCCAGCAGTGCCCACCTTGGGGGACAGGGGAGGGATGAAAAACTGTTTTTT.

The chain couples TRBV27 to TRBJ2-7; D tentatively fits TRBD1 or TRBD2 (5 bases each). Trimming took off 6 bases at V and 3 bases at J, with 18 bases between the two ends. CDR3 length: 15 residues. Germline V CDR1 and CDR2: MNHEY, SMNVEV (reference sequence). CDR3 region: CASRTGLGRGYEQYF. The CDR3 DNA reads TGTGCCAGCAGGACCGGACTGGGACGGGGCTACGAGCAGTACTTC.

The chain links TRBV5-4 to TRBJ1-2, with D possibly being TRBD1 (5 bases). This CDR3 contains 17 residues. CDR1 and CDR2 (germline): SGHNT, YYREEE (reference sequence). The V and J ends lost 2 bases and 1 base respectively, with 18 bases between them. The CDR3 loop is CASSLPTRGSINYGYTF. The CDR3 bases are TGTGCCAGCAGCTTACCTACACGGGGGAGCATTAACTATGGCTACACCTTC. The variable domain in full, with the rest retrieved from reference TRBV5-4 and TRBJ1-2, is ETGVTQSPTHLIKTRGQQVTLRCSSQSGHNTVSWYQQALGQGPQFIFQYYREEENGRGNFPPRFSGLQFPNYSSELNVNALELDDSALYLCASSLPTRGSINYGYTFGSGTRLTVV.

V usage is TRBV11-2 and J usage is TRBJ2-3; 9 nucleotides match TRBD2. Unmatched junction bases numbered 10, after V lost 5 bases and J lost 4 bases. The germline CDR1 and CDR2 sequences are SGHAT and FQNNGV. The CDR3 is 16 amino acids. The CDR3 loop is CASSPGRGRGSDTQYF. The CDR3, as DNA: TGTGCCAGCAGCCCCGGTCGCGGGAGGGGCTCAGATACGCAGTATTTT.

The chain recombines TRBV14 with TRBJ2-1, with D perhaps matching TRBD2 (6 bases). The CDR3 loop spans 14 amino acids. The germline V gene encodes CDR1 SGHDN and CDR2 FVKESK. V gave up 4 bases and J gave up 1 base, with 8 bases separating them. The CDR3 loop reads CASSLSGSYNEQFF. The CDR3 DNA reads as TGTGCCAGCAGCCTTAGCGGTTCCTACAATGAGCAGTTCTTC.

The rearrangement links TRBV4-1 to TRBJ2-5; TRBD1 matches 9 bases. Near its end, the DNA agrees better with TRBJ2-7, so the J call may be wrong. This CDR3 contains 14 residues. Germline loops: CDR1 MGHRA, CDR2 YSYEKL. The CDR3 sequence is CASSRGDRDREQYF. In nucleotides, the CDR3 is TGCGCCAGCAGCCGAGGGGACAGGGACCGCGAGCAGTACTTC.

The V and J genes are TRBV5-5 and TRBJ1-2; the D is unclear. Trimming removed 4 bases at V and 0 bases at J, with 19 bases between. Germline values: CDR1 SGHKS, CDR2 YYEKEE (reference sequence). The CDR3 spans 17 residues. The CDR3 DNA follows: TGTGCCAGCAGCCATCTCCCTGACGGGAGCACTAACTATGGCTACACCTTC. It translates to CASSHLPDGSTNYGYTF. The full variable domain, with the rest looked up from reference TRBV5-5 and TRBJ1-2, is DAGVTQSPTHLIKTRGQQVTLRCSPISGHKSVSWYQQVLGQGPQFIFQYYEKEERGRGNFPDRFSARQFPNYSSELNVNALLLGDSALYLCASSHLPDGSTNYGYTFGSGTRLTVV.

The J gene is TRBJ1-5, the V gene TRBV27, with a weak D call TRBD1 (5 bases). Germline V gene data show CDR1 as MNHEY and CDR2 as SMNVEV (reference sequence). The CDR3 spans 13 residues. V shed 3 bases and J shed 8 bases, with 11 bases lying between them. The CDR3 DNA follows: TGTGCCAGCAGTTTGGGGGGAGGGAAGCCCCAGCATTTT. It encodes CASSLGGGKPQHF.

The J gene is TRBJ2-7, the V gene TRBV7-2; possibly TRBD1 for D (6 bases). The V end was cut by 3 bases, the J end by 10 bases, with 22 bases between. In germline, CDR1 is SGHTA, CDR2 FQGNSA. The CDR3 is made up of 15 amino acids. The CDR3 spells CASSFHPWGPQGQYF. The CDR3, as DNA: TGTGCCAGCAGCTTTCATCCCTGGGGCCCACAGGGCCAGTACTTC.

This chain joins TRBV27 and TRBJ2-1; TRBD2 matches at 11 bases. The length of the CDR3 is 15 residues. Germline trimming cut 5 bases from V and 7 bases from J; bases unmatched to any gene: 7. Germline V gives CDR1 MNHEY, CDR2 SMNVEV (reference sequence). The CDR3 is CASSLIAGGRNEQFF. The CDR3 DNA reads TGTGCCAGCAGTCTCATAGCGGGAGGGCGAAATGAGCAGTTCTTC.

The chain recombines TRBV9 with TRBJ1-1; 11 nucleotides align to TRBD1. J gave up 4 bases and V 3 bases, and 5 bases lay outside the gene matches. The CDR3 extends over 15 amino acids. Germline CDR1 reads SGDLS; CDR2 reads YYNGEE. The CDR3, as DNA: TGTGCCAGCAGCGGGACAGGGGGCGGGGGCACTGAAGCTTTCTTT. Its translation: CASSGTGGGGTEAFF.

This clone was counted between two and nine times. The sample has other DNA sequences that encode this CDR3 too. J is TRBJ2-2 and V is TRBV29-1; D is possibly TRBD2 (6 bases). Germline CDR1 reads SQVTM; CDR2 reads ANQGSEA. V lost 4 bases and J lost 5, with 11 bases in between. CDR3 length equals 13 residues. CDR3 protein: CSVVIGGTGELFF. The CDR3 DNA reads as TGCAGCGTTGTAATCGGAGGGACCGGGGAGCTGTTTTTT.

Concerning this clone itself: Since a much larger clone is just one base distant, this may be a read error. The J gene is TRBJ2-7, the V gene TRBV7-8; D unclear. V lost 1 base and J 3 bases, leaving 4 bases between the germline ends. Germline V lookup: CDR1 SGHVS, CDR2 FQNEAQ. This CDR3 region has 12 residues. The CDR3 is CASSLEVYEQYF. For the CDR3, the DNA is TGTGCCAGCAGCTTAGAGGTCTACGAGCAGTACTTC.